Listed below are T cell receptor beta chains from one sample, sequenced in a study of CD8 T cells in Susac syndrome. TCRdb fed the immunoSEQ multiplex PCR reads into MiXCR, producing one record per CDR3 protein. The table lists around 150,000 distinct CDR3 sequences, around 96% of them singletons. Sequencing used CD4+ T cells from PBMCs. These receptors originate from a human donor in good health. CDR3s include the opening cysteine and the closing phenylalanine or tryptophan. Each record gives: V gene, clone size, J gene, D gene, CDR3 protein, CDR3 DNA. A D gene is named only where the DNA matches it firmly. Clone size is shown for a subset of rows, as once, few, many or a class of expanded clone.

TRBV10-3	.	TRBJ2-7	.	CAISESTGGGQYF	TGTGCCATCAGTGAGTCGACGGGGGGCGGGCAGTACTTC
TRBV18	once	TRBJ2-1	.	CASSPRDGNEQFF	TGTGCCAGCTCACCACGCGATGGCAATGAGCAGTTCTTC
TRBV29-1	once	TRBJ2-3	.	CSGNVGRTDTQYF	TGCAGCGGGAACGTGGGCCGCACAGATACGCAGTATTTT
TRBV29-1	.	TRBJ1-4	.	CSALRGGDEKLFF	TGCAGCGCTTTAAGGGGAGGGGATGAAAAACTGTTTTTT
TRBV12-3/TRBV12-4	.	TRBJ1-1	.	CASSLKVTEAFF	TGTGCCAGCAGTTTGAAGGTCACTGAAGCTTTCTTT
TRBV5-6	.	TRBJ1-2	.	CASKGSGGYTF	TGTGCCAGCAAAGGAAGCGGTGGCTACACCTTC
TRBV29-1	.	TRBJ1-3	.	CSVDGVGNTIYF	TGCAGCGTTGATGGCGTTGGAAACACCATATATTTT
TRBV4-3	.	TRBJ2-7	.	CASSQHFQGSYEQYF	TGCGCCAGCAGCCAGCACTTTCAGGGTTCCTACGAGCAGTACTTC
TRBV6-6	.	TRBJ2-3	.	CASKTGGDTQYF	TGTGCCAGCAAAACTGGGGGAGATACGCAGTATTTT
TRBV28	.	TRBJ2-7	.	CASSQSDLGYEQYF	TGTGCCAGCAGTCAGTCCGACCTAGGTTACGAGCAGTACTTC
TRBV3-1	.	TRBJ1-1	.	CASSLERSSEAFF	TGTGCCAGCAGCCTCGAACGATCTAGTGAAGCTTTCTTT
TRBV4-3	.	TRBJ2-3	.	CASSQDRVASDTQYF	TGCGCCAGCAGCCAAGATAGGGTCGCGAGCGATACGCAGTATTTT
TRBV12-3/TRBV12-4	once	TRBJ1-6	.	CASSGDGGLVVSPLHF	TGTGCCAGCAGTGGAGACGGGGGGCTTGTAGTTTCACCCCTCCACTTT
TRBV20-1	.	TRBJ1-5	.	CSASRVGQPQHF	TGCAGTGCTAGCAGGGTTGGGCAGCCCCAGCATTTT
TRBV14	.	TRBJ1-1	.	CASSQDLRGDAGTEAFF	TGTGCCAGCAGCCAAGATCTAAGGGGGGATGCGGGCACTGAAGCTTTCTTT
TRBV18	.	TRBJ2-7	TRBD1	CASSLGQASYEQYF	TGTGCCAGCTCACTCGGACAGGCGTCCTACGAGCAGTACTTC
TRBV2	.	TRBJ2-7	TRBD2	CASGSGVYEQYF	TGTGCCAGCGGTAGCGGGGTCTACGAGCAGTACTTC
TRBV27	.	TRBJ2-3	.	CASSFPGRTEYF	TGTGCCAGCAGTTTCCCGGGACGGACGGAGTATTTT
TRBV11-2	.	TRBJ1-4	.	CASSSNKGWEKLFF	TGTGCCAGCAGCTCCAATAAGGGATGGGAAAAACTGTTTTTT
TRBV9	.	TRBJ2-3	TRBD2	CASSMTSLRSTDTQYF	TGTGCCAGCAGCATGACTAGCTTGAGGTCCACAGATACGCAGTATTTT
TRBV6-6	once	TRBJ2-5	.	CASNLQGAQETQYF	TGTGCCAGCAACTTACAGGGAGCCCAAGAGACCCAGTACTTC
TRBV29-1	.	TRBJ2-2	.	CSAREDTGELFF	TGCAGCGCTAGGGAGGACACCGGGGAGCTGTTTTTT
TRBV5-4	.	TRBJ2-1	.	CASSSRPGEQFF	TGTGCCAGCAGCTCCAGGCCCGGTGAGCAGTTCTTC
TRBV7-9	.	TRBJ1-1	.	CASPGDGTTDTEAFF	TGTGCCAGCCCGGGGGACGGCACTACGGACACTGAAGCTTTCTTT
TRBV30	.	TRBJ1-1	.	CAWSSGPMNTEAFF	TGTGCCTGGAGTAGCGGTCCTATGAACACTGAAGCTTTCTTT
TRBV30	.	TRBJ2-7	.	CAWTNRRSEQYF	TGTGCCTGGACAAACAGACGCTCCGAGCAGTACTTC
TRBV7-2	.	TRBJ1-6	TRBD1	CASSLTGTGGRSPLHF	TGTGCCAGCAGCTTGACCGGGACAGGGGGCAGGTCACCCCTCCACTTT
TRBV6-2/TRBV6-3	.	TRBJ1-2	TRBD1	CASNAGRDRRDYGYTF	TGTGCCAGCAATGCGGGGAGGGACAGGCGCGACTATGGCTACACCTTC
TRBV6-5	once	TRBJ1-1	.	CASSSPSSESEAFF	TGTGCCAGCAGTTCCCCGAGTAGCGAGTCTGAAGCTTTCTTT
TRBV7-9	.	TRBJ1-1	.	CASSFVGNTEAFF	TGTGCCAGCAGCTTTGTGGGGAACACTGAAGCTTTCTTT
TRBV19	.	TRBJ1-5	TRBD1	CASSRDRDNQPQHF	TGTGCCAGTAGCCGGGACAGGGACAATCAGCCCCAGCATTTT
TRBV6-6	.	TRBJ2-7	.	CASSYRGGPGYEQYF	TGTGCCAGCAGTTACCGCGGGGGCCCAGGATACGAGCAGTACTTC
TRBV11-2	.	TRBJ2-3	TRBD2	CASSLTIAGESTDTQYF	TGTGCCAGCAGCCTTACTATAGCGGGGGAGTCGACAGATACGCAGTATTTT
TRBV24-1	.	TRBJ2-3	TRBD1	CATSDAGQATDTQYF	TGTGCCACCAGTGATGCGGGACAGGCCACAGATACGCAGTATTTT
TRBV20-1	.	TRBJ1-1	.	CSASPGGANTEAFF	TGCAGTGCTAGCCCGGGGGGGGCCAACACTGAAGCTTTCTTT
TRBV20-1	once	TRBJ2-1	TRBD2	CSAGLAGSMYNEQFF	TGCAGTGCTGGCCTAGCGGGGAGTATGTACAATGAGCAGTTCTTC
TRBV25-1	.	TRBJ2-5	.	CASSDKTQYF	TGTGCCAGCAGTGACAAGACCCAGTACTTC
TRBV20-1	.	TRBJ2-1	.	CSAPGLGGYNEQFF	TGCAGTGCGCCGGGCTTGGGAGGCTACAATGAGCAGTTCTTC
TRBV2	once	TRBJ2-5	.	CASRTGVKETQYF	TGTGCCAGCAGAACCGGGGTTAAAGAGACCCAGTACTTC
TRBV20-1	.	TRBJ2-5	.	CSASGAPQETQYF	TGCAGTGCTAGCGGGGCCCCTCAAGAGACCCAGTACTTC
TRBV20-1	.	TRBJ1-5	.	CSARYRQAGVGNQPQHF	TGCAGTGCTAGATACCGACAGGCAGGGGTTGGCAATCAGCCCCAGCATTTT
TRBV29-1	.	TRBJ1-2	TRBD1	CSVADREDYGYTF	TGCAGCGTCGCGGACAGGGAGGACTATGGCTACACCTTC
TRBV15	.	TRBJ2-7	.	CATSRETGRGYEQYF	TGTGCCACCAGCAGGGAGACAGGGAGGGGCTACGAGCAGTACTTC
TRBV7-9	.	TRBJ2-3	TRBD1	CASSLDWDSTRNTQYF	TGTGCCAGCAGCTTAGACTGGGACAGCACCAGGAATACGCAGTATTTT
TRBV20-1	.	TRBJ2-3	.	CSASKSGDTQYF	TGCAGTGCCTCAAAGTCAGGAGATACGCAGTATTTT
TRBV7-2	.	TRBJ2-3	.	CATDTTGTNTDTQYF	TGTGCCACCGACACAACAGGGACCAACACAGATACGCAGTATTTT
TRBV7-8	.	TRBJ2-5	.	CASSLWGPETQYF	TGTGCCAGCAGCTTGTGGGGGCCAGAGACCCAGTACTTC
TRBV30	.	TRBJ2-1	TRBD2	CAWSAGGNEQFF	TGTGCCTGGAGTGCGGGGGGGAATGAGCAGTTCTTC
TRBV25-1	.	TRBJ2-2	.	CASSELGEGNTGELFF	TGTGCCAGCAGTGAATTGGGGGAAGGGAACACCGGGGAGCTGTTTTTT
TRBV20-1	.	TRBJ1-4	TRBD1	CSASGTGTEKLFF	TGCAGTGCTAGCGGGACAGGGACTGAAAAACTGTTTTTT
TRBV18	once	TRBJ1-5	.	CASSPSDSNQPQHF	TGTGCCAGCTCACCCAGCGACAGCAATCAGCCCCAGCATTTT
TRBV12-3/TRBV12-4	.	TRBJ2-5	.	CASSLGGAQETQYF	TGTGCCAGCAGTTTAGGGGGGGCGCAAGAGACCCAGTACTTC
TRBV19	once	TRBJ2-1	TRBD1	CASGGQGREQFF	TGTGCCAGTGGGGGACAGGGCCGTGAGCAGTTCTTC
TRBV5-1	.	TRBJ2-1	TRBD1	CASSSGRGQVYNEQFF	TGCGCCAGCAGCTCCGGACGGGGACAGGTCTACAATGAGCAGTTCTTC